This T cell receptor beta chain was obtained from a study of glioma-infiltrating T cells. Findings and limits, study-wide: Tissue and blood shared very few CDR3 sequences.

Amplification of TCR alpha and beta CDR3 regions from RNA used iRepertoire nested multiplex PCR. MiXCR was run by TCRdb on the multiplex PCR reads, yielding one entry per CDR3 protein. The data show 150,000 to 200,000 distinct CDR3 sequences, about 40% seen once. There are a few counts of this clonotype. Its specificity is not known. The sample comprised glioma tissue, nonneoplastic brain tissue, or PBMCs (not recorded which). This receptor was taken from a human donor with low-grade glioma or glioblastoma, undergoing nonglioma brain surgery, or in good health (not recorded which).

The CDR3 DNA follows: TGTGCCAGCAGCCAAGGTACGAACTATGGCTACACCTTC. As protein: CASSQGTNYGYTF. The rearrangement links TRBV3-1 to TRBJ1-2, with D unresolved. The CDR3 runs 13 residues. From germline, CDR1 is LGHDT and CDR2 YNNKEL (reference sequence). The V end lost 1 base, the J end lost 2 bases, and 5 bases lay between the germline ends.